One and the same sample provided the 21 T cell receptor beta chains below, sequenced in a study of T and B cells in COVID-19 patients. BIOMED2 TRB-A/B primer pools were used in multiplex TRB PCR. MiXCR was run by TCRdb on the multiplex PCR reads, yielding one entry per CDR3 protein. The sample records some 14,000 distinct CDR3 sequences, about 25% being singletons. Blood genomic DNA input for TRB amplification was about 240-550 ng. The sequenced sample consisted of blood. The receptors here all came from a human donor who had recovered from COVID-19.

This chain links TRBV9 with TRBJ2-2; 8 nucleotides match TRBD2. CDR3 length equals 18 residues. Germline-derived CDR1 and CDR2 are SGDLS and YYNGEE. Losses at the gene ends were 4 bases for V and 0 bases for J; bases not matched to a gene: 11. The CDR3 sequence: CASSSRGGGPSNTGELFF. Here the CDR3 DNA reads TGTGCCAGCAGCTCGCGGGGCGGGGGGCCTTCGAACACCGGGGAGCTGTTTTTT.

To note about this clonotype: The junction does not match germline at one end; this may be a read error. The chain joins TRBV5-1 to TRBJ2-3; 11 bases match TRBD2. Germline CDR1 SGHRS, CDR2 YFSETQ. The CDR3 is 17 amino acids. The CDR3 nucleotides read TGTGCCAGCAGCTTGGCCGTCCTAGCGGGAGGAGTTGAAACGCAGTATTTT. Translating gives CASSLAVLAGGVETQYF.

The rearrangement links TRBV5-8 to TRBJ2-7; possibly TRBD1 for D (5 bases). The CDR3 extends over 15 amino acids. Germline V gene sequence: CDR1 SGHTS, CDR2 YDEGEE. Trimming pared 0 bases from V and 3 bases from J, leaving 13 bases between. CDR3 region: CASSLGSRAFYEQYF. CDR3 bases: TGTGCCAGCAGCTTGGGAAGCAGGGCATTCTACGAGCAGTACTTC.

The chain couples TRBV13 to TRBJ2-1, with TRBD2 as a possible D gene (6 bases). With 8 bases removed from V and 1 base from J, the gap between germline ends came to 18 bases. The length of the CDR3 is 16 residues. Germline V gene lookup returns CDR1 PRHDT and CDR2 FYEKMQ (reference sequence). The CDR3 DNA reads TGTGCCAGCTCACAGGAGGGGAAAGGGTCCTACAATGAGCAGTTCTTC. As protein: CASSQEGKGSYNEQFF.

The rearrangement joins TRBV5-1 to TRBJ2-1; 8 bases are a match to TRBD1. Unmatched junction bases numbered 10, after V lost 6 bases and J lost 5 bases. The CDR3 is 15 amino acids. Germline loops: CDR1 SGHRS, CDR2 YFSETQ. The DNA for the CDR3 is TGCGCCAGCACCTCACTCGGGACAGGCAACAATGAGCAGTTCTTC. It specifies CASTSLGTGNNEQFF.

This chain joins TRBV12-3 or TRBV12-4 and TRBJ2-2; D call uncertain. Deletions cut 3 bases from V and 4 bases from J, with 0 bases between. The CDR3 is 11 residues long. The CDR3 nucleotides read TGTGCCAGCAGTTTCACCGGGGAGCTGTTTTTT. Amino acid sequence: CASSFTGELFF.

At least ten counts were recorded for this clonotype. This rearrangement joins TRBV27 to TRBJ1-2, with D possibly being TRBD1 (6 bases). Germline CDR1 is MNHEY and CDR2 is SMNVEV (reference sequence). V was pared by 0 bases and J by 8 bases, with 16 bases between. This CDR3 comprises 15 residues. CDR3 nucleotide sequence: TGTGCCAGCAGTTTATCCCCATTGGCAGGGGCGGGCTACACCTTC. It translates to CASSLSPLAGAGYTF.

The CDR3 bases are TGTGCCAGCAGTTACTCGCGGACTAGCGGATTCAATGAGCAGTTCTTC. Translated: CASSYSRTSGFNEQFF. This chain links TRBV6-5 with TRBJ2-1, with 10 bases fitting TRBD2. The V segment lost 0 bases and the J segment 6 bases; nucleotides outside the gene matches: 5. The CDR3 loop spans 16 amino acids. CDR1 and CDR2 (germline): MNHEY, SVGAGI.

The table lists this clonotype with many counts. This chain's CDR3 is CASSYNEQFF. The CDR3 nucleotides read TGTGCCAGCAGTTACAATGAGCAGTTCTTC. The chain is built from TRBV6-5 and TRBJ2-1; no reliable D call. The CDR3 has 10 residues. The germline gives CDR1 MNHEY, CDR2 SVGAGI. The germline V and J ends were trimmed by 2 bases and 7 bases, with 0 bases remaining between them.

The V and J genes are TRBV6-5 and TRBJ2-3, with 8 bases matching TRBD1. Germline V gives CDR1 MNHEY, CDR2 SVGAGI. The junction had 5 bases not matched to a gene; V was cut back by 6 bases and J by 3 bases. The CDR3 loop spans 14 amino acids. CDR3 DNA sequence: TGTGCCAGCAGGGCAGGGGGCCAGACAGATACGCAGTATTTT. Amino acid sequence: CASRAGGQTDTQYF.

J is TRBJ1-2 and V is TRBV5-4; D possibly corresponds to TRBD1 (6 bases). In germline, CDR1 is SGHNT, CDR2 YYREEE (reference sequence). The CDR3 is 14 residues long. V was shortened by 6 bases and J by 5 bases, with 17 bases between the two germline ends. The CDR3 DNA follows: TGTGCCAGCAAACTCCTTGGAGGGGGTTATGGCTACACCTTC. Translating gives CASKLLGGGYGYTF.

By proportion, this clonotype is medium-sized. The chain employs TRBV19 and TRBJ2-7, with D tentatively TRBD1 (6 bases). The CDR3 has 14 amino acids. CDR1 and CDR2 (germline): LNHDA, SQIVND (reference sequence). Trimming stripped 0 bases from V and 4 bases from J, with 10 bases between. This CDR3 is CASSIEDSRYEQYF. CDR3 DNA sequence: TGTGCCAGTAGTATAGAGGACAGTCGGTACGAGCAGTACTTC.

The J gene is TRBJ1-2, the V gene TRBV28, with 7 bases that match TRBD1. The CDR3 is 15 residues long. The germline CDR1 and CDR2 sequences are MDHEN and SYDVKM. J was trimmed by 6 bases and V by 1 base; bases with no gene match: 8. The CDR3 bases are TGTGCCAGCAGTTTATTCCCACAGGGGACGAATGGCTACACCTTC. It yields the protein CASSLFPQGTNGYTF.

To note about this clonotype: Just one base apart from a much larger clone, this may be a read error. The chain couples TRBV6-5 to TRBJ2-1; the match to TRBD2 covers 12 bases. With V trimmed by 0 bases and J by 6 bases, 3 bases remained unmatched. Germline V gene sequence: CDR1 MNHEY, CDR2 SVGAGI. The CDR3 covers 16 residues. The CDR3 nucleotides are TGTGCCAGCAGTTACTCGGCTAGCGGGGGGGCCAATGAGCAGTTCTTC. It translates to CASSYSASGGANEQFF.

There are a few counts of this clonotype. This rearrangement joins TRBV11-2 to TRBJ2-7; possibly TRBD1 for D (6 bases). The germline V and J ends were trimmed by 5 bases and 1 base, with 15 bases remaining between them. CDR1 and CDR2 (germline): SGHAT, FQNNGV. The CDR3 covers 15 residues. The CDR3: CASSPYRQESYEQYF. In DNA form, the CDR3 reads TGTGCCAGCAGCCCATACCGACAGGAATCCTACGAGCAGTACTTC.

In its sample, this clonotype was seen a few times. V is TRBV5-1 and J is TRBJ2-3; D is uncertain. CDR3 length: 15 residues. With 0 bases removed from V and 3 bases from J, the gap between germline ends came to 11 bases. The germline V gene has CDR1 SGHRS and CDR2 YFSETQ. In nucleotides, the CDR3 is TGCGCCAGCAGCTTGGCTGTCAGGCCGACAGATACGCAGTATTTT. It encodes CASSLAVRPTDTQYF.

The chain uses TRBV7-2 and TRBJ1-4; D unresolved. The V end lost 0 bases, the J end lost 3 bases, and 5 bases lay between the germline ends. Per germline, CDR1 SGHTA and CDR2 FQGNSA. There are 14 residues in the CDR3. The CDR3 protein is CASSLALANEKLFF. In DNA, the CDR3 is TGTGCCAGCAGCTTAGCGTTGGCTAATGAAAAACTGTTTTTT.

The chain is built from TRBV6-1 and TRBJ1-2, with 7 nucleotides matching TRBD1. The CDR3 has 16 amino acids. The germline gives CDR1 MNHNS, CDR2 SASEGT. J was trimmed by 0 bases and V by 5 bases; bases with no gene match: 9. CDR3 bases: TGTGCCAGCAGTTTGCTAACAGGGGCTTCTAACTATGGCTACACCTTC. It translates to CASSLLTGASNYGYTF.

V and J are TRBV7-9 and TRBJ2-3, with D maybe TRBD2 (6 bases). The CDR3 sequence is 16 residues long. Germline assignment: CDR1 SEHNR and CDR2 FQNEAQ (reference sequence). The germline V and J ends were trimmed by 5 bases and 3 bases, with 18 bases remaining between them. The CDR3 reads CASSAPSEGRTDTQYF. The CDR3 DNA reads as TGTGCCAGCAGCGCTCCTAGCGAAGGTAGAACAGATACGCAGTATTTT.

This clonotype was observed a single time. A much larger clone differs from this one at a single base, so this may be a read error. The chain joins TRBV12-3 or TRBV12-4 to TRBJ2-1; 8 nucleotides match TRBD2. V was pared by 1 base and J by 5 bases, with 4 bases of the junction left unmatched. The CDR3 has 15 amino acids. The CDR3, as DNA: TGTGCCAGCAGTTTAGTATCGGGAGGGGACAATGAGCAGTTCTTC. Translating it yields CASSLVSGGDNEQFF.

The chain carries TRBV5-1 and TRBJ2-7, with D tentatively TRBD2 (6 bases). CDR3 length: 16 residues. The germline gives CDR1 SGHRS, CDR2 YFSETQ. V was cut by 0 bases and J by 7 bases, with 20 bases left in between. In DNA form, the CDR3 reads TGCGCCAGCAGCTTGGGGCCCGGGCGAGCGGGCGGGGAGCAGTACTTC. Translating it yields CASSLGPGRAGGEQYF.